This section outlines one TCR beta chain sequence together with its context. The clone's antigen remains unknown. Base-call qualities are not available, and no considerably larger clone is one nucleotide away. Using the deep immunoSEQ assay, TCR CDR3 regions were amplified from genomic DNA by multiplex PCR. Extracted genomic DNA from each cell subset was distributed evenly across all wells of several immunoSEQ 96-well plates, and each plate was treated as a replicate. Each replicate PCR for sorted subsets received about 0.2 ug genomic DNA, equal to about 30,000 T cell genomes. Purified libraries were quantified with a Qubit 3.0 fluorometer, sized on a Bioanalyzer 2100, and re-quantified with the KAPA Library Quantification kit. A separate single-read 150-cycle Illumina NextSeq 550 flow cell was used to sequence each immunoSEQ 96-well plate. On the study's bioinformatics: Because the immunoSEQ output included only junctional sequences and no quality scores, the filtering could not be the same as the filtering used for full-length reads. To assign V/J genes and CDR3, sequences were annotated using PyIR, a Python wrapper for IgBLAST v1.9, with IMGT germline references. Any read was removed if the V/J assignment was weak (E-value above 1e-6), the CDR3 was missing, or the read contained stop codons, out-of-frame junctions, or ambiguous translated residues. V3J clonotypes were defined as sequences sharing the same inferred V gene, J gene, and CDR3 amino acid sequence. Percentage overlap between repertoires was computed as shared unique clonotypes divided by the size of the smaller repertoire. Richness of each repertoire was evaluated using RTK rarefaction, the Chao1 estimator, and Recon v2.1 estimates of unobserved clonotypes. Generation probabilities for all TCRbeta clonotypes obtained by the gDNA method from a few donors were computed using OLGA. In its TCRdb copy, this immuneACCESS table keeps in-frame sequences only and misses some clones. Where compared with another copy, unresolved V genes explain less than half of these, and the others have no known cause. D and trimming were read from the DNA, whereas the V and J calls and clone size are those reported in that table. Counted in this sample were around 2.5 million clones; 80% to 95% of them appeared once. The top ten clonotypes cover about 0.34% of the sample.

Healthy HIV-negative adults with no recently reported acute infections or vaccinations were included as donors. All donors were Caucasian adults living in Nashville, Tennessee, USA. Magnetic negative selection was used to enrich CD4+ T cells, after which naive cells were positively selected on CD45RA and the negative fraction became the memory subset. Blood was obtained by leukapheresis, after which PBMCs were separated by Ficoll-Histopaque density gradient centrifugation and cryopreserved in liquid nitrogen vapor phase. Analytical flow cytometry was used to check the purity and quantity of every magnetically sorted T cell population. Each sorted fraction had its genomic DNA isolated and then quantified by UV absorbance on a Nanodrop 2000c. The data were taken from a study of shared clonotypes between healthy human individuals (dated by TCRdb to 2020 to 2021). For context, the study as a whole: Three men and two women, aged 18 to 49 years, made up the cohort. The study deeply sequenced blood TCR repertoires of five healthy adults to estimate repertoire size and the extent of clonotype sharing between individuals. Per donor, leukapheresis produced somewhere between about 0.8 and 9 billion PBMCs. Different laboratories and diverse techniques were used to prepare libraries and sequence TCR repertoires, to increase sequencing depth and limit assay-specific biases. For each donor, CD4 naive and CD4 memory were each given three plates, CD8 naive was given two plates, and CD8 memory was given one plate. The paper's findings and limits, for the study overall: Clonotypes shared by all four sorted-subset donors showed higher generation probabilities than non-shared clonotypes. When several donors were compared, the shared fraction of clonotypes was about 5.5% for naive CD4, 3.5% for naive CD8, 2% to 2.5% for memory CD4, and roughly 0.4% for memory CD8. Sampling was restricted to blood, and TCR repertoires in tissue are likely to differ from TCR repertoires in blood. Based on pairwise subsampling, the degree of clonotype sharing among donors was expected to be affected by sequencing depth. Even with the large sequencing depth, rarefaction of the sorted-subset datasets indicated that sequencing was incomplete. Naive subsets generally had larger estimated clonotype richness than memory subsets did. Because the study included only a small number of donors, the genetic and exposure-history diversity represented was limited.

The CDR3 contains 13 residues, cysteine and phenylalanine counted. Only CDR3 DNA remains: 39 bases, in frame from the first base. The clonotype originates from a man aged 18 to 29 in good health. Some clones in this sample may be carry-over from other donors' samples. The sequenced sample was naive CD4+ T cells from PBMCs. The cell subset or site tag for this specimen amounts to: CD45RA+ positively selected. The chain employs TRBV21-1 and TRBJ1-1. TRBV21-1 is a pseudogene. In nucleotides, the sequence is TGTGCCAGCACCCCGGGCGGGGGCACTGAAGCTTTCTTT. This translates into CASTPGGGTEAFF.